This passage covers 9 T cell receptor beta chains from one sample sequenced in a study of PD-1 blockade in classical Hodgkin lymphoma. Clones were read by immunoSEQ multiplex PCR, and TCRdb kept only the in-frame ones, dropping some. The top ten hold roughly 15% of the sample, which has more than 90,000 clones, roughly 79% seen once. After autologous stem cell transplantation all patients relapsed, and prior brentuximab vedotin exposure differed between cohorts. The sequences come from peripheral blood mononuclear cells (PBMCs), collected before the second cycle of nivolumab. These receptor sequences come from a human donor with classical Hodgkin lymphoma.

J is TRBJ2-5 and V is TRBV7-9; 8 bases line up with TRBD1. The germline V gene has CDR1 SEHNR and CDR2 FQNEAQ (reference sequence). The CDR3 contains 14 residues. Trimming took 4 bases from V and 1 from J; bases not matched to a gene: 2. CDR3 residues: CASSWTGLQETQYF. DNA for the CDR3: TGTGCCAGCAGCTGGACAGGGCTCCAAGAGACCCAGTACTTC.

A single count supports this clone. V is TRBV4-1 and J is TRBJ2-2, with a weak D call TRBD2 (5 bases). The CDR3 sequence is 14 residues long. From germline, CDR1 is MGHRA and CDR2 YSYEKL. V was cut by 1 base and J by 4 bases, with 7 bases left in between. The CDR3 is CASSQGTFTGELFF. The CDR3 nucleotides are TGCGCCAGCAGCCAAGGGACTTTCACCGGGGAGCTGTTTTTT.

This rearrangement joins TRBV19 to TRBJ1-1; TRBD1 is a possible D gene (6 bases). Germline values: CDR1 LNHDA, CDR2 SQIVND (reference sequence). V lost 7 bases and J 1 base, leaving 16 bases between the germline ends. The CDR3 has 15 residues. The CDR3 loop reads CASTSRQGSNTEAFF. The CDR3 DNA follows: TGTGCCAGTACCTCCCGTCAGGGGTCGAACACTGAAGCTTTCTTT.

The genes are TRBV6-1 and TRBJ2-7; D is ambiguous. CDR1 MNHNS and CDR2 SASEGT come from the germline V gene. V gave up 7 bases and J gave up 4 bases, with 8 bases separating them. CDR3 length: 11 residues. The CDR3, as DNA: TGTGCCAGCACCGAAGGGTACGAGCAGTACTTC. Translated, it gives CASTEGYEQYF.

On this clone itself: This same CDR3 is encoded by further DNA sequences in the sample. The rearrangement joins TRBV18 to TRBJ2-3; the D call may be TRBD1 or TRBD2 (5 bases each). Germline values: CDR1 KGHSH, CDR2 LQKENI. The CDR3 is 13 amino acids. Trimming removed 6 bases at V and 5 bases at J, with 12 bases between. CDR3 sequence reads: CASSPRGEDTQYF. CDR3 DNA: TGTGCCAGCTCCCCGAGGGGCGAAGATACGCAGTATTTT.

This clone appeared a single time. The V and J genes are TRBV4-1 and TRBJ2-1; 11 bases align to TRBD2. After removal of 5 bases from V and 8 bases from J, the junction contained 8 bases not matched to a gene. This CDR3 region has 15 residues. Per the germline V gene, CDR1 is MGHRA and CDR2 is YSYEKL. The CDR3 here is CASSVRTSGWDEQFF. The CDR3, as DNA: TGCGCCAGCAGCGTCCGGACTAGCGGGTGGGATGAGCAGTTCTTC.

This clone has just one count. This chain links TRBV7-2 with TRBJ2-1; D is uncertain. This CDR3 has 14 amino acids. Germline CDR1 is SGHTA and CDR2 is FQGNSA. V was shortened by 5 bases and J by 4 bases, with 12 bases between the two germline ends. CDR3 nucleotide sequence: TGTGCCAGCAGCCCCGAGGCGGAGTACAATGAGCAGTTCTTC. Its protein product is CASSPEAEYNEQFF.

In its sample, this clone was seen a few times. This sequence joins TRBV18 and TRBJ1-1; the D gene is possibly TRBD1 (6 bases). V was pared by 2 bases and J by 1 base, with 14 bases between. Germline V gene lookup returns CDR1 KGHSH and CDR2 LQKENI. The CDR3 spans 16 residues. DNA of the CDR3: TGTGCCAGCTCACCAAAGGATTTGGGACAGAACACTGAAGCTTTCTTT. Translation: CASSPKDLGQNTEAFF.

The chain recombines TRBV19 with TRBJ2-1; D gene ambiguous. CDR1 is LNHDA, CDR2 SQIVND, per germline (reference sequence). V dropped 7 bases and J dropped 6 bases, with 7 bases sitting between them. The CDR3 runs to 11 residues. The chain's CDR3 is CASTNFNEQFF. Written as DNA, the CDR3 is TGTGCCAGTACGAATTTCAATGAGCAGTTCTTC.